Shown below are 3 T cell receptor beta chains from a single sample sequenced in a study of tumor-infiltrating lymphocytes in primary liver carcinoma. Using a constant-region primer together with ProtoScript II reverse transcriptase, TCR beta cDNA was made from 450 to 600 ng of total RNA. Each TCR beta library was derived from three nested multiplex PCR rounds that employed slightly modified ARM-PCR. A C-beta reverse primer and TRBV1-TRBV30 forward primers served in each of the first two PCR rounds, at roughly 10 cycles apiece. TCRdb called the multiplex PCR reads again in MiXCR, with one record for every CDR3 protein. The sample holds around 56,000 distinct CDR3 sequences, 65% to 80% seen once. Co-extraction of RNA and DNA was performed on about 20-33 mg of unsorted bulk tissue. Input material: liver tumor tissue from sampling region 2. Subset denoted: tumor region T2, inferior pole. Receptors originate from a man aged 35-49 years with primary liver carcinoma and hepatitis B virus infection.

This clonotype was detected only a few times. The junction departs from the called germline gene at one end, perhaps through a read error. The chain links TRBV5-6 to TRBJ2-7, with D hard to call. Per germline, CDR1 SGHDT and CDR2 YYEEEE. The CDR3 totals 13 residues. The CDR3 region is CASSLATWFWQYF. As DNA, the CDR3 is TGTGCTAGCAGCTTGGCAACCTGGTTTTGGCAGTACTTC.

As regards this clonotype: A much larger clone differs from this one at a single base, so this may be a read error. The gene calls are TRBV7-9 and TRBJ2-3, with no clear D. The V gene's germline CDR1 is SEHNR and CDR2 FQNEAQ (reference sequence). This CDR3 contains 12 residues. The CDR3 DNA sequence: TGTGTCAGCAGCCAGATCACAGATACGCAGTATTTT. This translates into CVSSQITDTQYF.

This clonotype was seen a handful of times. The chain is built from TRBV11-2 and TRBJ2-5; 8 positions match TRBD2. With V trimmed by 7 bases and J by 4 bases, 14 bases remained unmatched. Germline CDR1 SGHAT, CDR2 FQNNGV. The CDR3 contains 16 residues. CDR3 sequence: CASNQTPGGRRETQYF. The CDR3 DNA follows: TGTGCCAGCAACCAAACCCCTGGCGGGAGGAGAGAGACCCAGTACTTC.